This passage covers 4 T cell receptor beta chains from one sample sequenced in a study of OX40 agonist ivuxolimab in advanced cancers. The protocol was immunoSEQ multiplex PCR, while the TCRdb copy is restricted to in-frame clones and leaves out a portion. The repertoire holds around 66,000 clones, 85% seen once, with roughly 4% in the top ten. The sample in question was CD4+ or CD8+ T cells sorted from blood, obtained in a trial of the OX40 agonist ivuxolimab. These receptors originate from an adult with an advanced solid tumor such as melanoma, head and neck, liver or kidney cancer.

This clone was found a few times. V usage is TRBV5-1 and J usage is TRBJ2-7; TRBD2 might be the D (7 bases). Looked up from germline, CDR1 is SGHRS and CDR2 is YFSETQ. This CDR3 has 15 residues. Trimming removed 0 bases at V and 5 bases at J, with 15 bases between. The CDR3 DNA is TGCGCCAGCAGCTTGGTCGGGGGGCAAGTTCACGAGCAGTACTTC. Translated, it gives CASSLVGGQVHEQYF.

This clone was observed a few times. V is TRBV19 and J is TRBJ1-4, with TRBD1 matching over 9 bases. This CDR3 has 16 residues. Germline V CDR1 and CDR2: LNHDA, SQIVND (reference sequence). After removal of 4 bases from V and 7 bases from J, the junction contained 10 bases not matched to a gene. The CDR3 spells CASSTHRTGVAEKLFF. CDR3 nucleotides: TGTGCCAGTAGTACCCACCGGACAGGGGTAGCTGAAAAACTGTTTTTT.

This chain joins TRBV7-8 and TRBJ2-1, with D maybe TRBD2 (5 bases). V was clipped by 1 base and J by 2 bases, with 12 bases between them. This CDR3 contains 16 residues. Germline CDR1 SGHVS, CDR2 FQNEAQ. CDR3 in DNA: TGTGCCAGCAGCTTAGGAGCCGACGGGACCTACAATGAGCAGTTCTTC. Its protein is CASSLGADGTYNEQFF.

This chain joins TRBV5-1 and TRBJ2-7, with 12 bases lining up with TRBD1. Germline CDR1 and CDR2: SGHRS and YFSETQ. The CDR3 contains 15 residues. Trimming at V came to 3 bases and at J to 4 bases, leaving 5 bases not matched to a gene. The CDR3: CASSWGQGASYEQYF. CDR3 coding DNA: TGCGCCAGCAGCTGGGGACAGGGGGCTTCATACGAGCAGTACTTC.